The clone carrying this T cell receptor beta chain was detected ten times or more. The target antigen is unknown. TCR beta CDR3 regions were amplified from RNA transcripts. The study used the HTBI primer set for a first-round RT-PCR of the TCR CDR3. Each CDR3 protein gets one entry after TCRdb re-called the multiplex PCR reads with MiXCR. The sample holds about 350,000 distinct CDR3 sequences, approximately 15% seen once. The sample comes from a study of T cells in Graves' hyperthyroidism and ophthalmopathy. Study results and caveats: The model predicted ophthalmopathy a median about 6.6 months before onset. In the blood, most expanded thyroid clonotypes above 0.001 appeared as well.

Sequencing was performed on blood. The sequence derives from a woman aged 30 to 39 with Graves' hyperthyroidism.

The CDR3 protein is CASSRKAGQNTDTQYF. The DNA of the CDR3 is TGTGCCAGCAGCCGAAAAGCGGGACAGAACACAGATACGCAGTATTTT. The rearrangement joins TRBV7-2 to TRBJ2-3; D may correspond to TRBD1 or TRBD2 (7 bases each). CDR3 size: 16 residues. Germline-derived CDR1 and CDR2 are SGHTA and FQGNSA. V lost 5 bases and J 2 bases, leaving 17 bases between the germline ends.